This T cell receptor (beta chain) comes out of a study of T cell responses to AZD1222 COVID-19 vaccine. Overall study findings and caveats: The repertoires were collected only after the peak T cell response. A reported finding is that nearly half of spike-specific TCRs target unmutated variant regions.

In the case of this clone: Its antigen is not known.

Assay: immunoSEQ multiplex PCR; the TCRdb copy retains only in-frame clones and omits some. The sample holds more than 85,000 clones, roughly 92% seen once. The CDR3 has 13 residues. V was shortened by 5 bases and J by 1 base, with 6 bases between the two germline ends. The germline V gene encodes CDR1 SGDLS and CDR2 YYNGEE. The TCR originated in an adult who received the AZD1222 COVID-19 vaccine. The rearrangement links TRBV9 to TRBJ2-2; D remains unclear. The sequenced sample was peripheral blood, obtained 28 days after the second AZD1222 dose. CDR3 DNA sequence: TGTGCCAGCAGAACCAAGAACACCGGGGAGCTGTTTTTT. Its protein is CASRTKNTGELFF.